Listed here is a single T cell receptor (beta chain). Regions amplified from RNA transcripts were the TCR beta CDR3 regions. HTBI primers were used for first-round RT-PCR of the TCR CDR3. Each CDR3 protein gets one entry after TCRdb re-called the multiplex PCR reads with MiXCR. The sample yields a few hundred thousand distinct CDR3 sequences, 12% to 15% seen once. The CDR3 loop spans 15 amino acids. Deletions cut 9 bases from V and 2 bases from J, with 18 bases between. Germline V gene data show CDR1 as LNHDA and CDR2 as SQIVND (reference sequence). These data originate in a study of T cells in Graves' hyperthyroidism and ophthalmopathy.

This TCR was sampled from a woman aged 40 to 49 with Graves' ophthalmopathy. The sample taken for sequencing was blood. The chain couples TRBV19 to TRBJ2-3; D might be TRBD1 (6 bases). CDR3 nucleotides: TGTGCCAGCAGTCACAGGGCGGATGACACAGATACGCAGTATTTT. Translated, it gives CASSHRADDTDTQYF.